Listed below are T cell receptor beta chains from one sample, sequenced in a study of a mutant IDH1 vaccine in newly diagnosed glioma. Antigen specificity for these receptors is unknown. Clones were read by immunoSEQ multiplex PCR, and TCRdb kept only the in-frame ones, dropping some. The sample lists 25,000 to 30,000 clones; around 80% were seen once. The source material was PBMCs, sampled from a glioma patient whose treatment included an IDH1 peptide vaccine. The source is a woman in her twenties or thirties with glioma. CDR3s include the opening cysteine and the closing phenylalanine or tryptophan. Each record gives: J gene, V gene, D gene, clone size, CDR3 protein, CDR3 DNA. D genes are given only for firm matches. Clone size, where shown, is once, few, many, or a class for clones that have expanded.

J gene: TRBJ2-2
V gene: TRBV13
D gene: .
clone size: .
CDR3 protein: CASSSGGGARFSNTGELFF
CDR3 DNA: TGTGCCAGCAGCTCTGGAGGGGGGGCCCGCTTCTCGAACACCGGGGAGCTGTTTTTT

J gene: TRBJ2-3
V gene: TRBV2
D gene: .
clone size: .
CDR3 protein: CASRAVLVTDTQYF
CDR3 DNA: TGTGCCAGCAGGGCGGTGCTAGTTACAGATACGCAGTATTTT

J gene: TRBJ2-5
V gene: TRBV6-5
D gene: .
clone size: .
CDR3 protein: CASSYGETQYF
CDR3 DNA: TGTGCCAGCAGTTACGGGGAGACCCAGTACTTC

J gene: TRBJ2-1
V gene: TRBV10-3
D gene: .
clone size: .
CDR3 protein: CAISERGKGINEQFF
CDR3 DNA: TGTGCCATCAGTGAGCGGGGGAAGGGGATAAATGAGCAGTTCTTC

J gene: TRBJ2-7
V gene: TRBV5-6
D gene: .
clone size: .
CDR3 protein: CASSFRVSYEQYF
CDR3 DNA: TGTGCCAGCAGCTTCCGGGTTTCCTACGAGCAGTACTTC

J gene: TRBJ1-1
V gene: TRBV13
D gene: .
clone size: .
CDR3 protein: CASIGVTEAFF
CDR3 DNA: TGTGCCAGTATCGGGGTCACTGAAGCTTTCTTT

J gene: TRBJ1-4
V gene: TRBV5-4
D gene: TRBD1
clone size: .
CDR3 protein: CASSLDQGAGEKLFF
CDR3 DNA: TGTGCCAGCAGCTTAGATCAGGGGGCAGGCGAAAAACTGTTTTTT

J gene: TRBJ2-1
V gene: TRBV5-6
D gene: .
clone size: .
CDR3 protein: CASSSRDGAPSYNEQFF
CDR3 DNA: TGTGCCAGCAGCTCCCGTGACGGGGCACCCTCCTACAATGAGCAGTTCTTC

J gene: TRBJ2-2
V gene: TRBV5-1
D gene: .
clone size: .
CDR3 protein: CASNAGTGTGELFF
CDR3 DNA: TGCGCCAGCAACGCGGGGACGGGCACCGGGGAGCTGTTTTTT

J gene: TRBJ1-2
V gene: TRBV5-1
D gene: .
clone size: .
CDR3 protein: CASSLSGGRGTF
CDR3 DNA: TGCGCCAGCAGCTTGAGCGGGGGGCGAGGCACCTTC

J gene: TRBJ1-2
V gene: TRBV5-1
D gene: .
clone size: .
CDR3 protein: CASSLSGNYGYTF
CDR3 DNA: TGCGCCAGCAGCTTGTCGGGGAACTATGGCTACACCTTC

J gene: TRBJ2-5
V gene: TRBV6-6
D gene: TRBD2
clone size: .
CDR3 protein: CASSLGVAGWQETQYF
CDR3 DNA: TGTGCCAGCAGTTTAGGGGTAGCGGGGTGGCAAGAGACCCAGTACTTC

J gene: TRBJ1-5
V gene: TRBV7-9
D gene: .
clone size: .
CDR3 protein: CASSLGQGWALNQPQHF
CDR3 DNA: TGTGCCAGCAGCCTGGGACAAGGTTGGGCCCTAAATCAGCCCCAGCATTTT

J gene: TRBJ1-2
V gene: TRBV27
D gene: .
clone size: .
CDR3 protein: CASSLNMGGGGYTF
CDR3 DNA: TGTGCCAGCAGTTTAAATATGGGGGGAGGCGGCTACACCTTC

J gene: TRBJ1-2
V gene: TRBV5-1
D gene: TRBD1
clone size: .
CDR3 protein: CASSLTGNDYGYTF
CDR3 DNA: TGCGCCAGCAGCCTGACAGGGAACGACTATGGCTACACCTTC

J gene: TRBJ1-3
V gene: TRBV5-1
D gene: .
clone size: .
CDR3 protein: CASSLEGSSGNTIYF
CDR3 DNA: TGCGCCAGCAGCTTGGAGGGCAGCTCTGGAAACACCATATATTTT

J gene: TRBJ1-1
V gene: TRBV19
D gene: .
clone size: .
CDR3 protein: CASSIGLWGNTEAFF
CDR3 DNA: TGTGCCAGTAGTATCGGTCTGTGGGGGAACACTGAAGCTTTCTTT

J gene: TRBJ2-7
V gene: TRBV6-5
D gene: .
clone size: .
CDR3 protein: CASRGAGTISYEQYF
CDR3 DNA: TGTGCCAGCAGGGGGGCAGGCACTATCTCCTACGAGCAGTACTTC

J gene: TRBJ1-6
V gene: TRBV27
D gene: TRBD1
clone size: .
CDR3 protein: CASSLGQGHSPLHF
CDR3 DNA: TGTGCCAGCAGTTTAGGACAGGGTCACTCACCCCTCCACTTT

J gene: TRBJ2-2
V gene: TRBV10-3
D gene: .
clone size: .
CDR3 protein: CAISENTGPTGELFF
CDR3 DNA: TGTGCCATCAGTGAGAATACAGGCCCCACCGGGGAGCTGTTTTTT

J gene: TRBJ1-5
V gene: TRBV30
D gene: .
clone size: .
CDR3 protein: CAWSFRGNQPQHF
CDR3 DNA: TGTGCCTGGAGTTTTCGGGGAAATCAGCCCCAGCATTTT

J gene: TRBJ1-5
V gene: TRBV5-1
D gene: .
clone size: .
CDR3 protein: CASSLDPNYQPQHF
CDR3 DNA: TGCGCCAGCAGCTTGGACCCAAATTATCAGCCCCAGCATTTT

J gene: TRBJ2-1
V gene: TRBV5-1
D gene: TRBD2
clone size: .
CDR3 protein: CASSPTFGGGAGEQFF
CDR3 DNA: TGCGCCAGCAGCCCGACTTTTGGCGGGGGGGCGGGTGAGCAGTTCTTC

J gene: TRBJ2-4
V gene: TRBV6-6
D gene: TRBD2
clone size: .
CDR3 protein: CASRGVITKNIQYF
CDR3 DNA: TGTGCCAGCCGGGGGGTTATAACCAAAAACATTCAGTACTTC

J gene: TRBJ2-7
V gene: TRBV13
D gene: .
clone size: once
CDR3 protein: CASSLGRPSRVGYF
CDR3 DNA: TGTGCCAGCAGCTTAGGCCGGCCGTCCAGGGTGGGATACTTC

J gene: TRBJ2-7
V gene: TRBV4-1
D gene: .
clone size: .
CDR3 protein: CASSQVHGTYEQYF
CDR3 DNA: TGCGCCAGCAGCCAAGTTCACGGGACCTACGAGCAGTACTTC

J gene: TRBJ2-5
V gene: TRBV7-7
D gene: .
clone size: .
CDR3 protein: CAIGKETQYF
CDR3 DNA: TGTGCCATTGGTAAAGAGACCCAGTACTTC

J gene: TRBJ1-6
V gene: TRBV6-5
D gene: TRBD1
clone size: .
CDR3 protein: CASSYSRDRNNSPLHF
CDR3 DNA: TGTGCCAGCAGTTACTCGAGGGACAGGAATAATTCACCCCTCCACTTT

J gene: TRBJ1-5
V gene: TRBV12-5
D gene: .
clone size: .
CDR3 protein: CASGFHSNQPQHF
CDR3 DNA: TGTGCTAGTGGTTTCCATAGCAATCAGCCCCAGCATTTT

J gene: TRBJ1-5
V gene: TRBV18
D gene: .
clone size: .
CDR3 protein: CASSPGRTENQPQHF
CDR3 DNA: TGTGCCAGCTCACCGGGTCGAACAGAGAATCAGCCCCAGCATTTT

J gene: TRBJ1-1
V gene: TRBV20-1
D gene: .
clone size: .
CDR3 protein: CSAGKLEAFF
CDR3 DNA: TGCAGTGCTGGGAAGCTAGAAGCTTTCTTT

J gene: TRBJ2-7
V gene: TRBV4-1
D gene: .
clone size: .
CDR3 protein: CASSEVIITGPYEQYF
CDR3 DNA: TGCGCCAGCAGCGAAGTAATAATAACAGGGCCCTACGAGCAGTACTTC

J gene: TRBJ2-5
V gene: TRBV4-1
D gene: .
clone size: .
CDR3 protein: CASSQEVTETQYF
CDR3 DNA: TGCGCCAGCAGCCAAGAGGTGACGGAGACCCAGTACTTC

J gene: TRBJ2-7
V gene: TRBV5-1
D gene: .
clone size: once
CDR3 protein: CASSLGTGEDEQYF
CDR3 DNA: TGCGCCAGCAGCTTGGGTACGGGGGAGGACGAGCAGTACTTC

J gene: TRBJ1-2
V gene: TRBV6-1
D gene: TRBD1
clone size: .
CDR3 protein: CASSEGTGQGGYGYTF
CDR3 DNA: TGTGCCAGCAGTGAAGGAACGGGACAGGGAGGCTATGGCTACACCTTC

J gene: TRBJ1-2
V gene: TRBV4-1
D gene: .
clone size: .
CDR3 protein: CASSEVGGLPPYGYTF
CDR3 DNA: TGCGCCAGCAGCGAAGTCGGGGGGCTTCCACCCTATGGCTACACCTTC

J gene: TRBJ2-7
V gene: TRBV2
D gene: .
clone size: .
CDR3 protein: CASSITYEQYF
CDR3 DNA: TGTGCCAGCAGTATTACCTACGAGCAGTACTTC